These T cell receptor beta chains were read from a single sample in a study of regulatory T cells in long-lasting Graves disease. TCRdb reanalysed the multiplex PCR reads using MiXCR and keeps one entry per CDR3 protein. The sample holds around 510,000 distinct CDR3 sequences, around 20% seen once. The specimen comprised peripheral blood mononuclear cells (PBMCs), sampled when the disease was refractory, from a patient treated with antithyroid drugs. The receptors come from a female donor with Graves disease. The CDR3 runs from the conserved cysteine through the conserved F or W. A D gene is named only where the DNA matches it firmly. Part of the rows lack a size; the others show once, few, many or a class for expanded clones.

clone_size	j_call	d_call	v_call	cdr3_aa	cdr3_nt
.	TRBJ1-2	.	TRBV6-2/TRBV6-3	CASSYGGSYGYTF	TGTGCCAGCAGTTACGGCGGTTCCTATGGCTACACCTTC
.	TRBJ2-4	.	TRBV20-1	CSARDRQGMNIQYF	TGCAGTGCTAGAGATCGGCAGGGGATGAACATTCAGTACTTC
many	TRBJ1-6	.	TRBV7-3	CASSNGQSSDSPLHF	TGTGCCAGCAGCAACGGACAGAGTTCCGATTCACCCCTCCACTTT
.	TRBJ1-1	.	TRBV7-9	CASSFGRGAEAFF	TGTGCCAGCAGCTTCGGCCGGGGGGCTGAAGCTTTCTTT
.	TRBJ2-3	TRBD2	TRBV20-1	CSASFGDSGRFVDTQYF	TGCAGTGCTAGTTTTGGGGATAGCGGGAGATTTGTGGATACGCAGTATTTT
few	TRBJ2-7	.	TRBV27	CASSLSSTVFGSVYEQYF	TGTGCCAGCAGTTTATCCTCGACAGTCTTCGGATCTGTGTACGAGCAGTACTTC
many	TRBJ1-4	TRBD1	TRBV28	CASSLGPGGDEKLFF	TGTGCCAGCAGTTTAGGGCCAGGGGGCGATGAAAAACTGTTTTTT
.	TRBJ2-5	.	TRBV19	CASSPGDLVRTQYF	TGTGCCAGTAGTCCAGGGGACCTCGTACGGACCCAGTACTTC
many	TRBJ2-7	.	TRBV6-1	CAGTRTSDGTYEQYF	TGTGCCGGGACTCGAACTTCCGACGGGACCTACGAGCAGTACTTC
many	TRBJ2-2	TRBD2	TRBV9	CASSVGVAGGTGELFF	TGTGCCAGCAGCGTAGGGGTAGCGGGAGGCACCGGGGAGCTGTTTTTT
.	TRBJ2-4	.	TRBV4-3	CASSQGGEGNIQYF	TGCGCCAGCAGCCAAGGTGGAGAGGGCAACATTCAGTACTTC
.	TRBJ2-7	TRBD2	TRBV20-1	CSARDPGRDEQYF	TGCAGTGCTAGAGACCCCGGGAGGGACGAGCAGTACTTC
.	TRBJ1-5	TRBD1	TRBV3-1	CASSPGQAIRGGNQPQHF	TGTGCCAGCAGCCCCGGACAGGCTATTCGAGGGGGCAATCAGCCCCAGCATTTT
few	TRBJ2-7	.	TRBV5-8	CASSLRVKGYEQYF	TGTGCCAGCAGCTTGCGCGTTAAGGGATACGAGCAGTACTTC
many	TRBJ2-7	.	TRBV20-1	CSVDLSSYEQYF	TGCAGTGTGGACTTGAGCTCCTACGAGCAGTACTTC
many	TRBJ1-5	.	TRBV28	CASHWSGTAPQHF	TGTGCCAGCCACTGGTCGGGAACAGCCCCCCAGCATTTT
many	TRBJ2-7	.	TRBV28	CASSLFAHTTYEQYF	TGTGCCAGCAGTTTATTTGCGCATACCACCTACGAGCAGTACTTC
.	TRBJ2-7	.	TRBV28	CASRTGGFYEQYF	TGTGCCAGCAGGACAGGAGGTTTCTACGAGCAGTACTTC
.	TRBJ1-4	TRBD1	TRBV7-9	CASSGQGASGEKLFF	TGTGCCAGCAGCGGGCAGGGGGCGAGTGGAGAAAAACTGTTTTTT
many	TRBJ1-2	.	TRBV29-1	CSVFGDGYTF	TGCAGCGTGTTCGGAGATGGCTACACCTTC
many	TRBJ1-5	.	TRBV20-1	CSARFSLVQPQHF	TGCAGTGCTAGGTTCTCTCTTGTTCAGCCCCAGCATTTT
few	TRBJ1-3	.	TRBV6-1	CASRPGGGSGNTIYF	TGTGCCAGCAGGCCGGGGGGGGGCTCTGGAAACACCATATATTTT